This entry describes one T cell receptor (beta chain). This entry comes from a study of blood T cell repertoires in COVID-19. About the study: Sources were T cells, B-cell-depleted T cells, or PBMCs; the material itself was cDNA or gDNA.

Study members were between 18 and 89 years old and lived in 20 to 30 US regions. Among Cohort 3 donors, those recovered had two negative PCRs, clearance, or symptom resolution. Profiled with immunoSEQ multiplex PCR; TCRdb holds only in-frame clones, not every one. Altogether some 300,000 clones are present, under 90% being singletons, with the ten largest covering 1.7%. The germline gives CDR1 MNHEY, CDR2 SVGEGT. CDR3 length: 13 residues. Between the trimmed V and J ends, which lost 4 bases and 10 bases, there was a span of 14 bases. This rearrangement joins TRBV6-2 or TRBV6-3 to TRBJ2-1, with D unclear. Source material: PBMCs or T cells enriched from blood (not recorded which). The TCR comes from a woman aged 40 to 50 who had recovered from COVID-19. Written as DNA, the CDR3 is TGTGCCAGCAGTTGGATAACAGTGAGCGAGCAGTTCTTC. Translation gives CASSWITVSEQFF.